These 20 T cell receptor beta chains share one sample of origin, sequenced in a study of Ad26.COV2.S vaccination and SARS-CoV-2 variants. Treatment defined: about 20 received Ad26.COV2.S at low or high dose, single or two shots; a few received placebo; per-sample allocation not given. Collection of the samples took place on day 63 after the first injection of vaccine or placebo. Profiling relied on immunoSEQ multiplex PCR, and the TCRdb table lists in-frame clones only, not all of them. The table has some 450,000 clones, around 90% seen once. Sequences were derived from peripheral blood, sampled in a trial of Ad26.COV2.S vaccine versus placebo. All receptors derive from a person aged 18 to 65 who received the Ad26.COV2.S COVID-19 vaccine or a placebo.

The chain joins TRBV12-2 to TRBJ2-7; TRBD1, the D gene given by the table, was not confirmed from the DNA. TRBV12-2 is noted as a pseudogene. The CDR3 is 16 amino acids. CDR3 protein: CASRLAQCGSSYEQYF. CDR3 coding DNA: TGTGCAAGTCGCTTAGCCCAGTGTGGCTCCTCCTACGAGCAGTACTTC.

The chain joins TRBV4-1 to TRBJ2-7; 7 nucleotides match TRBD2. The CDR3 extends over 13 amino acids. V lost 2 bases, J lost 11 bases, and 9 bases stayed unmatched. The germline gives CDR1 MGHRA, CDR2 YSYEKL. CDR3 protein: CASSQTLLAAEYF. The DNA of the CDR3 is TGCGCCAGCAGCCAAACGCTCCTAGCGGCGGAGTACTTC.

J is TRBJ2-6 and V is TRBV28; D is unresolved. This CDR3 region has 18 residues. Germline V gene sequence: CDR1 MDHEN, CDR2 SYDVKM. V was shortened by 6 bases and J by 0 bases, with 18 bases between the two germline ends. The CDR3 loop is CASRVPSGGHSGANVLTF. The CDR3 nucleotides read TGTGCCAGCAGGGTGCCCTCGGGTGGCCACTCTGGGGCCAACGTCCTGACTTTC.

The chain employs TRBV19 and TRBJ2-2; D remains ambiguous. Trimming took 6 bases from V and 2 from J, leaving 13 bases between them. This CDR3 is 15 amino acids long. CDR1 LNHDA and CDR2 SQIVND come from the germline V gene (reference sequence). The CDR3: CASRRIFANTGELFF. The CDR3 nucleotides are TGTGCCAGTAGGAGGATCTTCGCTAACACCGGGGAGCTGTTTTTT.

The J gene is TRBJ1-1, the V gene TRBV4-2; a possible D gene is TRBD1 (5 bases). V was pared by 4 bases and J by 5 bases, with 14 bases between. The V gene's germline CDR1 is LGHNA and CDR2 YNFKEQ. CDR3 size: 14 residues. CDR3 sequence reads: CASSPGQWETEAFF. The CDR3 region has the DNA TGTGCCAGCAGCCCGGGGCAGTGGGAGACTGAAGCTTTCTTT.

The sample holds one count of this clone. The rearrangement joins TRBV7-2 to TRBJ2-5; weak D call: TRBD2 (5 bases). The V and J ends lost 0 bases and 4 bases respectively, with 12 bases between them. The CDR3 has 15 residues. Germline loops: CDR1 SGHTA, CDR2 FQGNSA. The CDR3 nucleotides read TGTGCCAGCAGCTTAGCTGGGAATCGGGGAGAGACCCAGTACTTC. Its protein product is CASSLAGNRGETQYF.

The chain links TRBV4-1 to TRBJ2-7, with 7 bases lining up with TRBD2. Trimming took 1 base from V and 3 from J; bases not matched to a gene: 6. Per germline, CDR1 MGHRA and CDR2 YSYEKL. This CDR3 has 15 amino acids. The CDR3 reads CASSQVASGIYEQYF. The CDR3 DNA sequence: TGCGCCAGCAGCCAAGTGGCTAGCGGAATCTACGAGCAGTACTTC.

The rearrangement uses TRBV5-6 and TRBJ2-7; the D gene is possibly TRBD1 (5 bases). This CDR3 spans 14 amino acids. V gave up 3 bases and J gave up 3 bases, with 13 bases separating them. From germline, CDR1 is SGHDT and CDR2 YYEEEE. CDR3 loop: CASSSVGDNYEQYF. The DNA for the CDR3 is TGTGCCAGCAGCTCGGTAGGGGATAACTACGAGCAGTACTTC.

V is TRBV7-2 and J is TRBJ2-7, with 8 bases lining up with TRBD1. Germline-derived CDR1 and CDR2 are SGHTA and FQGNSA. This CDR3 has 14 residues. V dropped 0 bases and J dropped 3; count of bases not matched to a gene: 1. CDR3 bases: TGTGCCAGCAGCTTAGCGGGACAGGACTACGAGCAGTACTTC. Amino acid sequence: CASSLAGQDYEQYF. The complete variable domain, with remaining parts taken from reference TRBV7-2 and TRBJ2-7, reads GAGVSQSPSNKVTEKGKDVELRCDPISGHTALYWYRQSLGQGLEFLIYFQGNSAPDKSGLPSDRFSAERTGGSVSTLTIQRTQQEDSAVYLCASSLAGQDYEQYFGPGTRLTVT.

The chain carries TRBV5-1 and TRBJ1-3; TRBD1 might be the D (5 bases). Per germline, CDR1 SGHRS and CDR2 YFSETQ. The CDR3 runs to 17 residues. The V end was cut by 0 bases, the J end by 0 bases, with 13 bases between. The CDR3 DNA is TGCGCCAGCAGCTTGGGAACAGGTCGTAGCTCTGGAAACACCATATATTTT. Translation: CASSLGTGRSSGNTIYF.

This rearrangement joins TRBV30 to TRBJ2-5, with D uncertain. The CDR3 loop spans 13 amino acids. Trimming shortened V by 0 bases and J by 7 bases, and 12 bases separated the two germline ends. The germline V gene has CDR1 GTSNPN and CDR2 SVGIG (reference sequence). CDR3 region: CAWSVDEVGTQYF. The CDR3 DNA follows: TGTGCCTGGAGTGTTGATGAGGTCGGGACCCAGTACTTC.

In the case of this clone: Within the sample, other DNA sequences also encode this same CDR3. The CDR3 reads CASSSNYEQYF. The CDR3 DNA reads TGTGCCAGCAGCTCAAACTACGAGCAGTACTTC. This chain joins TRBV7-9 and TRBJ2-7; D not resolved. The CDR3 has 11 amino acids. From germline, CDR1 is SEHNR and CDR2 FQNEAQ (reference sequence). Trimming cost V 4 bases and J 3 bases, with 4 bases left between them.

In its sample, this clone was seen once. This chain connects TRBV10-2 to TRBJ2-6; D is perhaps TRBD1 (6 bases). In germline, CDR1 is WSHSY, CDR2 SAAADI. The germline V and J ends were trimmed by 4 bases and 3 bases, with 19 bases remaining between them. The CDR3 totals 18 residues. The CDR3 loop reads CASSGGTSRGGGANVLTF. The CDR3 DNA reads as TGCGCCAGCAGTGGAGGGACCAGCCGAGGGGGTGGGGCCAACGTCCTGACTTTC.

The V and J genes are TRBV30 and TRBJ2-1, with 10 bases lining up with TRBD2. V gave up 0 bases and J gave up 9 bases; unmatched junction bases: 8. This CDR3 comprises 15 residues. Germline-derived CDR1 and CDR2 are GTSNPN and SVGIG (reference sequence). The CDR3 region has the DNA TGTGCCTGGAGTGTGCGGCTAGCGGGAGAGGGTGAGCAGTTCTTC. Protein: CAWSVRLAGEGEQFF.

V is TRBV4-1 and J is TRBJ2-3; D ambiguous. The CDR3 has 14 residues. Per germline, CDR1 MGHRA and CDR2 YSYEKL. Trimming removed 4 bases from V and 2 bases from J, with 10 bases in between. The CDR3 coding sequence is TGCGCCAGCAGCCGAGAGGACCTCACAGATACGCAGTATTTT. Protein product: CASSREDLTDTQYF.

The chain uses TRBV5-1 and TRBJ2-2; TRBD1 might be the D (5 bases). The V end lost 4 bases, the J end lost 7 bases, and 14 bases lay between the germline ends. CDR1 is SGHRS, CDR2 YFSETQ, per germline. CDR3 length equals 14 residues. Here the CDR3 DNA reads TGCGCCAGCAGCCCGGACACTACCGGCGGGGAGCTGTTTTTT. The encoded protein is CASSPDTTGGELFF.

This clone has more than one count but fewer than ten. The V gene is TRBV7-9, the J gene TRBJ1-1; D is unresolved. Trimming took off 1 base at V and 1 base at J, with 10 bases between the two ends. The CDR3 is 15 amino acids. CDR1 is SEHNR and CDR2 is FQNEAQ in the germline V gene (reference sequence). The CDR3, as DNA: TGTGCCAGCAGCTTAGGAGGGCTAGGGAACACTGAAGCTTTCTTT. This codes for CASSLGGLGNTEAFF.

The sample holds one count of this clone. This rearrangement joins TRBV4-3 to TRBJ2-5, with TRBD2 as a possible D gene (6 bases). CDR1 LGHNA and CDR2 YSLEER come from the germline V gene. There are 15 residues in the CDR3. V was trimmed by 2 bases and J by 5 bases, leaving 15 bases between them. In DNA form, the CDR3 reads TGCGCCAGCAGCCAATCTTGGGGAGGCGGGGAGACCCAGTACTTC. Amino acid sequence: CASSQSWGGGETQYF.

This clone was detected once. V is TRBV19 and J is TRBJ1-3, with D uncertain. Germline-derived CDR1 and CDR2 are LNHDA and SQIVND (reference sequence). This CDR3 is built from 15 residues. V was pared by 5 bases and J by 2 bases, with 13 bases between. CDR3 coding DNA: TGTGCCAGTAGTCAACCCTGGGAGGCTGGAAACACCATATATTTT. This encodes CASSQPWEAGNTIYF.

The chain combines TRBV7-2 with TRBJ2-3; D tentatively reads TRBD1 or TRBD2 (5 bases each). CDR1 SGHTA and CDR2 FQGNSA come from the germline V gene. The CDR3 has 12 amino acids. With 1 base removed from V and 8 bases from J, the gap between germline ends came to 7 bases. In nucleotides, the CDR3 is TGTGCCAGCAGCTTAGGGGGGTTTACGCAGTATTTT. Its protein product is CASSLGGFTQYF.